These T cell receptor beta chains were read from a single sample in a study of radiotherapy plus CTLA-4 blockade in lung cancer. The method was immunoSEQ multiplex PCR; TCRdb's version includes in-frame clones alone and lacks a portion of them. Of fewer than 50,000 clones in the sample, around 86% were seen once. Sequencing was performed on peripheral blood, taken from a patient treated with radiotherapy plus ipilimumab. The receptors stem from a human donor with non-small cell lung cancer whose response to radiotherapy plus ipilimumab could not be evaluated. Each CDR3 is given with its conserved first and last residue.

j_call v_call cdr3_aa
TRBJ2-5 TRBV5-4 CASSLGAGETQYF
TRBJ2-1 TRBV9 CASSVAFWGLPWDNEQFF
TRBJ2-3 TRBV5-1 CASSKGQGGIDTQYF
TRBJ2-1 TRBV19 CASTPLGGNEQFF
TRBJ1-2 TRBV28 CASRKQGGYGYTF
TRBJ2-1 TRBV14 CASSQGSGSGVSYNEQFF
TRBJ2-2 TRBV7-7 CASSPGRQVLAGELFF
TRBJ2-3 TRBV5-1 CASSSRGTSGATSTDTQYF
TRBJ2-3 TRBV4-1 CASSQEMGLAGVYDTQYF
TRBJ2-7 TRBV7-6 CASSLEWGGGYEQYF
TRBJ2-6 TRBV5-1 CASSLQGSGANVLTF
TRBJ2-1 TRBV19 CASSSLAGQSNEQFF
TRBJ2-3 TRBV29-1 CSVDSYLTTDTQYF
TRBJ2-1 TRBV6-5 CASGLALLGNEQFF